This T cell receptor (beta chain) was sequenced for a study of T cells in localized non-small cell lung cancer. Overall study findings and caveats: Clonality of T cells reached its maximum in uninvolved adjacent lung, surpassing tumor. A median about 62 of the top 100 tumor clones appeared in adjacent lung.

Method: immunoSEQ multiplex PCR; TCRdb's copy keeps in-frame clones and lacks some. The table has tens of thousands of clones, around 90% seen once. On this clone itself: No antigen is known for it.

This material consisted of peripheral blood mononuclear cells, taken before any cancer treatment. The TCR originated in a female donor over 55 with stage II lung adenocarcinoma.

The chain's CDR3 is CASSLTAGGHYNEQFF. The CDR3 DNA reads TGTGCCAGCAGTTTAACGGCGGGAGGGCATTACAATGAGCAGTTCTTC. The V call is TRBV27, the J call TRBJ2-1; 9 bases map to TRBD2. Per the germline V gene, CDR1 is MNHEY and CDR2 is SMNVEV (reference sequence). This CDR3 region has 16 residues. V was clipped by 2 bases and J by 4 bases; unmatched bases: 6.